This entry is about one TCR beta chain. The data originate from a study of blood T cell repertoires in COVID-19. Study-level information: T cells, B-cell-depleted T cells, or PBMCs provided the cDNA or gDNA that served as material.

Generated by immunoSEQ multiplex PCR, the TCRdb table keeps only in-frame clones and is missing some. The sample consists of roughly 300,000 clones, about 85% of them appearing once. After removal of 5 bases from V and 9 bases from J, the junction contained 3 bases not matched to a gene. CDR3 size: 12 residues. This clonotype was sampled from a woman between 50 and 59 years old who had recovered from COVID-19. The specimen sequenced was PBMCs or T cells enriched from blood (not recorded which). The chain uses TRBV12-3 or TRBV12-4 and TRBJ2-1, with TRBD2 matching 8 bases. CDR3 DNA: TGTGCCAGCAGTGCGGGACTAGGTGAGCAGTTCTTC. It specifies CASSAGLGEQFF.